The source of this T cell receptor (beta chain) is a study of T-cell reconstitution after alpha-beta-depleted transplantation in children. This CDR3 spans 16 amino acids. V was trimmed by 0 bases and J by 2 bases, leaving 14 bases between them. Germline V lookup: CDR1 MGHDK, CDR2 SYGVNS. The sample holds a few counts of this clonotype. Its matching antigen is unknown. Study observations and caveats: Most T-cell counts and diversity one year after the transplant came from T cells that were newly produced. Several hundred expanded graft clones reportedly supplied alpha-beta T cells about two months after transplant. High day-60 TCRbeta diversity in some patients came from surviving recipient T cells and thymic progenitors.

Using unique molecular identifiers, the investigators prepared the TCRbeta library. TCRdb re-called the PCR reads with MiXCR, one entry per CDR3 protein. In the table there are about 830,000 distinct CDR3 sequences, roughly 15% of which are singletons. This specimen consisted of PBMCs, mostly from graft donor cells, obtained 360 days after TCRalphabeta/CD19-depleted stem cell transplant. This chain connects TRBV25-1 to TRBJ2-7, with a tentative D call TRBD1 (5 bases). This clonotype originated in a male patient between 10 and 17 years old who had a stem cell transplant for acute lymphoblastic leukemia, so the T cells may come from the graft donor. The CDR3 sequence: CASSEYRGLPTYEQYF. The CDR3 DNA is TGTGCCAGCAGTGAATATAGGGGCCTCCCAACCTACGAGCAGTACTTC.